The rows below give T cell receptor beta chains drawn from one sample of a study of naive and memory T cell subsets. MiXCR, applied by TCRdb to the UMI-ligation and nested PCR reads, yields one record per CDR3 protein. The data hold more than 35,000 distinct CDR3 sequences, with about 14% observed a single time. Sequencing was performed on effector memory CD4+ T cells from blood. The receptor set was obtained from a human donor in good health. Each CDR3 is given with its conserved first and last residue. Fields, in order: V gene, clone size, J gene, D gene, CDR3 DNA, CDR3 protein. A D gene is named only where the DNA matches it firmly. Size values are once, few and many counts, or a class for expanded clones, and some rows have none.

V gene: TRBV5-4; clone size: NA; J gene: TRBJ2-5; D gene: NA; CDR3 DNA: TGTGCCAGCAGCTCCCGTAACGCTCAAGAGACCCAGTACTTC; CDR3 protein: CASSSRNAQETQYF
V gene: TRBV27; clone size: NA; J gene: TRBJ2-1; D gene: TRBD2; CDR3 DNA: TGTGCCAGCTACCCCCTATCTAGCGGGAACTACAATGAGCAGTTCTTC; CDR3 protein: CASYPLSSGNYNEQFF
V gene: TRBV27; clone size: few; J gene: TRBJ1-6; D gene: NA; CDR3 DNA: TGTGCCAGCAGTTCCCGGACAGATTGGCGTTCGGGGCAAGGTTCACCCCTCCACTTT; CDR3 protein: CASSSRTDWRSGQGSPLHF
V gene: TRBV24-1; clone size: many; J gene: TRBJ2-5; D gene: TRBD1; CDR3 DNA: TGTGCCACCAGTGATCGACAGGGGGTCTGGGAGACCCAGTACTTC; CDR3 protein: CATSDRQGVWETQYF
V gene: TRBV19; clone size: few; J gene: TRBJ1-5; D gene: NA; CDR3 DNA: TGTGCCAGTAGTATGGGGCAAAGGCAGCCCCAGCATTTT; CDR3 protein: CASSMGQRQPQHF
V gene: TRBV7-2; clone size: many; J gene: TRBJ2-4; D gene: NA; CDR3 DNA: TGTGCCAGCAGCCGATCGTACGAAGACATTCAGTACTTC; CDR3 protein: CASSRSYEDIQYF
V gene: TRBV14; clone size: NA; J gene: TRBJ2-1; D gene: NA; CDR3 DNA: TGTGCCAGCAGCCGGGACCACTACAATGAGCAGTTCTTC; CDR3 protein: CASSRDHYNEQFF
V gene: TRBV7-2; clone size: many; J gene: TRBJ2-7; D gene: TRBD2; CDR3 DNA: TGTGCCAGCAGCGAGGTAGCGGGACTGTCATACTTC; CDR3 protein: CASSEVAGLSYF
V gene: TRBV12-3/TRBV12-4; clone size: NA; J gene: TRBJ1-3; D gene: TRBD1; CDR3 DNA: TGTGCCAGCAGCCGAAGCGGGACAGCTGGAAACACCATATATTTT; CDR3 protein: CASSRSGTAGNTIYF
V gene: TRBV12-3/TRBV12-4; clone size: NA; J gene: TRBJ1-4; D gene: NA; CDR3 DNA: TGTGCCAGCAGTTTTCACGCGGGAAAACTGTTTTTT; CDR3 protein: CASSFHAGKLFF
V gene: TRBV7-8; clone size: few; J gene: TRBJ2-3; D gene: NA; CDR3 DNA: TGTGCCAGCAGCCGACCCGGCCCAACGCCCGCGCAGTATTTT; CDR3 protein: CASSRPGPTPAQYF
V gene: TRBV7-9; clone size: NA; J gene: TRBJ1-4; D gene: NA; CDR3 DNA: TGTGCCAGCAGCCAGGGTGGGGGCATGGTTGAAAAACTGTTTTTT; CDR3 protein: CASSQGGGMVEKLFF
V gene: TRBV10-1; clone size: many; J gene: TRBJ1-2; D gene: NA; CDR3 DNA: TGCGCCAGCCGAAAGCGACTATATGGCTACACCTTC; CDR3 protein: CASRKRLYGYTF
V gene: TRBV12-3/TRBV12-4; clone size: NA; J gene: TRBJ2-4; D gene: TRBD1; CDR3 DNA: TGTGCCAGCAGAGACGACAGGGGCAAAAACATTCAGTACTTC; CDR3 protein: CASRDDRGKNIQYF